This T cell receptor (beta chain) was identified during a study of CD8 T cells in Susac syndrome. Random-hexamer reverse transcription was applied to roughly 0.5 to 1 ug RNA. The amplification used immunoSEQ multiplex PCR on TCR beta CDR3; it spanned 54 Vbeta and 13 Jbeta. TCRdb reprocessed the immunoSEQ multiplex PCR reads via MiXCR and lists one record per CDR3 protein. The sample includes some 120,000 distinct CDR3 sequences, 80% to 95% seen only once; the top ten take over 0.3%. A note on this clonotype: No antigen is known for it.

TEMRA cells were FACS-enriched, with CD8+ and CD4+ T cells isolated negatively. The V end was cut by 2 bases, the J end by 5 bases, with 12 bases between. The germline V gene has CDR1 MNHNY and CDR2 SVGAGI (reference sequence). There are 14 residues in the CDR3. The study's findings and limits: As the study acknowledged, the number of individuals who were part of its TCR sequencing and HLA analysis was relatively small.

The sequencing input was CD8+ T cells from PBMCs. This receptor was taken from a human donor with multiple sclerosis. The chain links TRBV6-6 to TRBJ2-5; D remains ambiguous. CDR3 coding DNA: TGTGCCAGCAGTTACCCTAAGAAGGCGGAGACCCAGTACTTC. This encodes CASSYPKKAETQYF.